One and the same sample provided the 19 T cell receptor beta chains below, sequenced in a study of T cells in Graves' hyperthyroidism and ophthalmopathy. Amplification of TCR beta CDR3 regions used RNA as the template. HTBI primers were used for first-round RT-PCR of the TCR CDR3. MiXCR was run by TCRdb on the multiplex PCR reads, yielding one entry per CDR3 protein. The table lists hundreds of thousands of distinct CDR3 sequences, more than 12% of them singletons. Sequencing was done on a sample of blood. Receptor source: a woman aged 45-65 years with Graves' ophthalmopathy.

This sequence joins TRBV27 and TRBJ2-3, with D perhaps assigned TRBD1 or TRBD2 (5 bases each). V was shortened by 4 bases and J by 2 bases, with 13 bases between the two germline ends. The CDR3 has 15 amino acids. CDR1 is MNHEY, CDR2 SMNVEV, per germline (reference sequence). The CDR3 DNA sequence: TGTGCCAGCAGTTCCCGGGACGGGGTCACAGATACGCAGTATTTT. Protein sequence: CASSSRDGVTDTQYF.

This chain links TRBV7-2 with TRBJ2-7; D is unclear. The CDR3 has 13 residues. In germline, CDR1 is SGHTA, CDR2 FQGNSA. V lost 5 bases and J lost 3, with 11 bases in between. The CDR3 region is CASSQLTYYEQYF. The DNA of the CDR3 is TGTGCCAGCAGCCAACTAACATACTACGAGCAGTACTTC.

V usage is TRBV19 and J usage is TRBJ1-2; D not certain. Trimming removed 1 base from V and 3 bases from J, with 9 bases in between. The CDR3 totals 14 residues. From germline, CDR1 is LNHDA and CDR2 SQIVND (reference sequence). CDR3 DNA sequence: TGTGCCAGTAGTATAGTCGGCCACGACTATGGCTACACCTTC. This codes for CASSIVGHDYGYTF. Drawing the rest from reference TRBV19 and TRBJ1-2, the complete variable domain is DGGITQSPKYLFRKEGQNVTLSCEQNLNHDAMYWYRQDPGQGLRLIYYSQIVNDFQKGDIAEGYSVSREKKESFPLTVTSAQKNPTAFYLCASSIVGHDYGYTFGSGTRLTVV.

This clonotype was recorded many times. V and J are TRBV27 and TRBJ2-1, with D hard to call. CDR1 is MNHEY and CDR2 is SMNVEV in the germline V gene (reference sequence). The CDR3 contains 16 residues. V was trimmed by 0 bases and J by 0 bases, leaving 9 bases between them. CDR3 amino acids: CASSLSGRASYNEQFF. The CDR3 region has the DNA TGTGCCAGCAGTTTATCTGGGCGCGCCTCCTACAATGAGCAGTTCTTC.

This clonotype was detected many times. The V call is TRBV19, the J call TRBJ1-2, with no clear D. CDR1 and CDR2 from the germline V gene are LNHDA and SQIVND (reference sequence). There are 13 residues in the CDR3. The V and J ends lost 5 bases and 4 bases respectively, with 11 bases between them. Here the CDR3 reads CASSYLQPYGYTF. The CDR3 DNA reads TGTGCCAGTAGTTACCTGCAACCCTATGGCTACACCTTC.

In its sample, this clonotype was seen many times. J is TRBJ2-7 and V is TRBV7-9; D is undetermined. The V gene lost 5 bases and the J gene lost 3 bases, with 8 bases spanning the gap. Germline lookup yields CDR1 SEHNR and CDR2 FQNEAQ (reference sequence). The CDR3 loop spans 12 amino acids. This CDR3 reads CASSPRVYEQYF. CDR3 in DNA: TGTGCCAGCAGCCCCCGGGTCTACGAGCAGTACTTC.

This clonotype was seen repeatedly, ten times or more. The CDR3 DNA reads TGTGCCAGCAGCTCCCGGGGTTCCTACAATGAGCAGTTCTTC. Protein: CASSSRGSYNEQFF. The chain carries TRBV7-3 and TRBJ2-1; possibly TRBD2 for D (5 bases). The CDR3 loop spans 14 amino acids. Trimming shortened V by 4 bases and J by 1 base, and 8 bases separated the two germline ends. Germline lookup yields CDR1 SGHTA and CDR2 FQGTGA.

This clonotype has only one observation. This chain connects TRBV29-1 to TRBJ1-2; 11 bases align to TRBD1. V was pared by 3 bases and J by 4 bases, with 13 bases of the junction left unmatched. Germline lookup yields CDR1 SQVTM and CDR2 ANQGSEA. The CDR3 runs to 17 residues. The CDR3 DNA reads TGCAGCGTTGACAGGCGGAGGACAGGGGGCGGCACCTATGGCTACACCTTC. Its translation: CSVDRRRTGGGTYGYTF.

The chain has TRBV7-3 and TRBJ2-1, with a tentative D call TRBD2 (6 bases). The CDR3 has 17 amino acids. CDR1 SGHTA and CDR2 FQGTGA come from the germline V gene. Between the trimmed V and J ends, which lost 1 base and 3 bases, there was a span of 16 bases. This chain's CDR3 is CASSLNAPGLYYNEQFF. The DNA for the CDR3 is TGTGCCAGCAGCTTAAACGCCCCGGGACTGTACTACAATGAGCAGTTCTTC.

The CDR3 reads CATRRGQETQYF. CDR3 nucleotides: TGTGCCACCCGTCGAGGGCAAGAGACCCAGTACTTC. The chain links TRBV6-2 or TRBV6-3 to TRBJ2-5; perhaps TRBD2 as D (5 bases). Trimming stripped 10 bases from V and 2 bases from J, with 11 bases between. The CDR3 has 12 residues. Germline V lookup: CDR1 MNHEY, CDR2 SVGEGT.

This clonotype was found many times. The V and J genes are TRBV20-1 and TRBJ1-5; possible D gene TRBD1, 5 bases. Trimming left V 4 bases short and J 5 bases short, with 18 bases between. Germline CDR1 and CDR2: DFQATT and SNEGSKA (reference sequence). This CDR3 has 15 amino acids. The CDR3 coding sequence is TGCAGTGCTACAGGGCCAGACAGAAGTTATCAGCCCCAGCATTTT. This encodes CSATGPDRSYQPQHF.

This clonotype occurred a few times. The V call is TRBV4-1, the J call TRBJ2-3, with 12 positions matching TRBD2. With V trimmed by 2 bases and J by 5 bases, 8 bases remained unmatched. CDR1 is MGHRA, CDR2 YSYEKL, per germline. CDR3 size: 17 residues. CDR3 bases: TGCGCCAGCAGCCAACAAACTTCTAGCGGGAGGGGAGATACGCAGTATTTT. Translated, it gives CASSQQTSSGRGDTQYF.

This clonotype was counted ten times or more. The genes are TRBV28 and TRBJ1-2; D is unresolved. Trimming took off 4 bases at V and 1 base at J, with 16 bases between the two ends. Germline V gene lookup returns CDR1 MDHEN and CDR2 SYDVKM. The CDR3 runs 16 residues. This CDR3 reads CASSSPLGSGNYGYTF. CDR3 DNA: TGTGCCAGCAGTTCGCCCTTGGGGTCGGGTAACTATGGCTACACCTTC.

This clonotype was seen repeatedly, ten times or more. The gene calls are TRBV7-3 and TRBJ1-2; the match to TRBD1 covers 8 bases. This CDR3 is built from 13 residues. J was trimmed by 7 bases and V by 5 bases; bases with no gene match: 6. Per the germline V gene, CDR1 is SGHTA and CDR2 is FQGTGA. CDR3 in DNA: TGTGCCAGCAGCAAGGACAGGGTCTCTGGCTACACCTTC. It codes for CASSKDRVSGYTF.

This clonotype has just a few counts. V gene TRBV5-1 combines with J gene TRBJ2-1; 9 bases fit TRBD2. The CDR3 consists of 16 residues. CDR1 is SGHRS and CDR2 is YFSETQ in the germline V gene. The ends lost 7 bases at V and 7 bases at J; junction bases unmatched: 15. The CDR3 is CASGARVAGDSNEQFF. Here the CDR3 DNA reads TGCGCCAGCGGCGCACGGGTAGCGGGAGATAGTAATGAGCAGTTCTTC.

In this sample, this clonotype turned up many times. The V gene is TRBV28, the J gene TRBJ1-2, with D possibly being TRBD1 (5 bases). Germline V lookup: CDR1 MDHEN, CDR2 SYDVKM. V shed 8 bases and J shed 1 base, with 11 bases lying between them. The CDR3 extends over 13 amino acids. In DNA form, the CDR3 reads TGTGCCAGCGGCGGGGCCGATAACTATGGCTACACCTTC. It specifies CASGGADNYGYTF.

This clonotype was detected only a few times. This rearrangement joins TRBV19 to TRBJ2-7; 10 bases are shared with TRBD2. The length of the CDR3 is 17 residues. Germline V lookup: CDR1 LNHDA, CDR2 SQIVND (reference sequence). V was clipped by 5 bases and J by 3 bases; unmatched bases: 13. For the CDR3, the DNA is TGTGCCAGTAGTCCACCCCCACTAGCGGGAAAAAACTACGAGCAGTACTTC. It specifies CASSPPPLAGKNYEQYF.

The genes are TRBV14 and TRBJ2-3; the match to TRBD2 covers 12 bases. With 4 bases clipped from V and 4 bases from J, the junction kept 6 bases outside the gene matches. From germline, CDR1 is SGHDN and CDR2 FVKESK. This CDR3 spans 16 amino acids. The CDR3 DNA sequence: TGTGCCAGCAGCCGACTAGCGGGAGAGAACGCAGATACGCAGTATTTT. This sequence encodes CASSRLAGENADTQYF. Full variable domain (outside the CDR3, taken from reference TRBV14 and TRBJ2-3): EAGVTQFPSHSVIEKGQTVTLRCDPISGHDNLYWYRRVMGKEIKFLLHFVKESKQDESGMPNNRFLAERTGGTYSTLKVQPAELEDSGVYFCASSRLAGENADTQYFGPGTRLTVL.

This clonotype was recorded many times. The chain combines TRBV11-3 with TRBJ2-2; unclear D gene. The CDR3 is made up of 15 amino acids. V was pared by 0 bases and J by 3 bases, with 8 bases between. CDR1 is SGHNT, CDR2 YENEEA, per germline. The CDR3 is CASSLDRQYTGELFF. The CDR3 DNA is TGTGCCAGCAGCTTAGATCGCCAGTACACCGGGGAGCTGTTTTTT.